Below are 8 T cell receptor beta chains sequenced from a single sample in a study of CD8+ T cells in alopecia areata. cDNA serving as the sequencing template came from extracted, reverse transcribed RNA. Clones were sequenced by immunoSEQ multiplex PCR, and TCRdb holds only the in-frame ones, with some missing. The sample has 160,000 or so clones, about 54% seen once. The treatment: oral pan-JAK inhibitor, 5-10 mg twice daily. Sequencing used CD4+ T cells sorted from blood, obtained at roughly week 58, from a patient treated with tofacitinib. These receptors came from a human donor with alopecia areata.

The chain carries TRBV18 and TRBJ2-1; D not resolved. Germline V gives CDR1 KGHSH, CDR2 LQKENI. The CDR3 loop spans 12 amino acids. The V and J ends lost 2 bases and 9 bases respectively, with 8 bases between them. Here the CDR3 DNA reads TGTGCCAGCTCACCATCCGAGATTGAGCAGTTCTTC. This codes for CASSPSEIEQFF.

The chain recombines TRBV6-5 with TRBJ2-1, with 16 bases aligning to TRBD2. The V and J ends lost 4 bases and 6 bases, in that order; junction bases with no gene match: 3. This CDR3 contains 16 residues. The germline CDR1 and CDR2 sequences are MNHEY and SVGAGI. This CDR3 reads CASSSGTSGGANEQFF. Written as DNA, the CDR3 is TGTGCCAGCAGTTCCGGGACTAGCGGGGGGGCCAATGAGCAGTTCTTC.

This rearrangement joins TRBV19 to TRBJ1-6; D gene uncertain. The CDR3 sequence is 14 residues long. Per germline, CDR1 LNHDA and CDR2 SQIVND (reference sequence). The ends were cut back, 5 bases at V and 10 bases at J, with 15 bases in the middle. CDR3: CASSPAGSESPLHF. Here the CDR3 DNA reads TGTGCCAGTAGTCCAGCGGGCTCCGAGTCACCCCTCCACTTT.

This chain uses TRBV19 with TRBJ1-5, with no clear D. CDR1 and CDR2 from the germline V gene are LNHDA and SQIVND (reference sequence). V was clipped by 8 bases and J by 1 base, with 15 bases between them. This CDR3 region has 15 residues. CDR3 bases: TGTGCCAGTGACTCTCCGGGTCGAAGCAATCAGCCCCAGCATTTT. Translating gives CASDSPGRSNQPQHF.

The gene calls are TRBV29-1 and TRBJ2-7, with D perhaps assigned TRBD1 or TRBD2 (6 bases each). Between the trimmed V and J ends, which lost 4 bases and 7 bases, there was a span of 17 bases. This CDR3 is built from 13 residues. Germline CDR1 reads SQVTM; CDR2 reads ANQGSEA. CDR3 protein: CSVVRGAYAEQYF. The CDR3 region has the DNA TGCAGCGTTGTTAGGGGGGCTTATGCGGAGCAGTACTTC.

The gene calls are TRBV4-1 and TRBJ2-1, with D possibly matching TRBD2 (6 bases). The CDR3 loop spans 13 amino acids. Deletions cut 0 bases from V and 16 bases from J, with 16 bases between. Germline CDR1 and CDR2: MGHRA and YSYEKL. The CDR3 region has the DNA TGCGCCAGCAGCCAAGAGGAGAGGACTACGACATTCTTC. Its translation is CASSQEERTTTFF.

In this sample, this clone turned up a few times. The chain employs TRBV4-2 and TRBJ1-1, with TRBD1 as a possible D gene (5 bases). In germline, CDR1 is LGHNA, CDR2 YNFKEQ. The CDR3 has 18 amino acids. V gave up 3 bases and J gave up 3 bases, with 23 bases separating them. The CDR3 coding sequence is TGTGCCAGCAGCCATGCCGGGGCAGGACTTCGTAAGGACACTGAAGCTTTCTTT. It yields the protein CASSHAGAGLRKDTEAFF.

The chain has TRBV9 and TRBJ1-1; TRBD1 matches at 7 bases. This CDR3 has 12 residues. Germline values: CDR1 SGDLS, CDR2 YYNGEE. V was clipped by 2 bases and J by 11 bases; unmatched bases: 6. The CDR3 DNA reads as TGTGCCAGCAGCGTCACAGGACAGGATGCTTTCTTT. Its translation is CASSVTGQDAFF.